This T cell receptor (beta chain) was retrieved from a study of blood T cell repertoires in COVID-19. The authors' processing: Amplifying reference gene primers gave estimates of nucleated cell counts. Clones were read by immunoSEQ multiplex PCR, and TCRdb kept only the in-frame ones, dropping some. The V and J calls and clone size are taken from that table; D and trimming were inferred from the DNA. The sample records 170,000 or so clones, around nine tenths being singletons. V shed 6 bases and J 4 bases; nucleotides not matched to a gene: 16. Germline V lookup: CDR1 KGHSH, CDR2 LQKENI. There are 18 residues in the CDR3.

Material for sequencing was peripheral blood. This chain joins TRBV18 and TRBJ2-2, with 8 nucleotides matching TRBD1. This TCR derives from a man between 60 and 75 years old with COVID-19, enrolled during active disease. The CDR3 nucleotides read TGTGCCAGCTCCCCGCAAGAGGTCGGACAGGGACCCACCGGGGAGCTGTTTTTT. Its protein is CASSPQEVGQGPTGELFF.